Detailed here is one T cell receptor beta chain. As handled by the study authors: Amplified reference gene primers provided the basis for estimating nucleated cell counts. The assay was immunoSEQ multiplex PCR, and TCRdb's table has in-frame clones only and misses some. V and J calls and clone size are as listed in that table; D and trimming were resolved from the DNA. The top ten clones hold 3% to 3.5% of a sample with 150,000 to 200,000 clones, 85% of them seen once. These data belong to a study of blood T cell repertoires in COVID-19. Turning to the study itself: Samples of COVID-19 (acute and convalescent) were obtained from the United States, Italy and Spain. Sample material is recorded as cDNA or gDNA derived from T cells, B-cell-depleted T cells, or PBMCs.

The CDR3 covers 17 residues. V was pared by 5 bases and J by 0 bases, with 11 bases of the junction left unmatched. The germline V gene has CDR1 SGHRS and CDR2 YFSETQ. Source material: peripheral blood. The V gene is TRBV5-1, the J gene TRBJ2-7, with 10 positions matching TRBD2. This TCR derives from a human donor with acute or convalescent COVID-19. The donor label of this sample is uncertain. The CDR3 sequence is CASRHLAGGSSSYEQYF. The CDR3 DNA follows: TGCGCCAGCAGACACTTAGCGGGGGGCTCGAGCTCCTACGAGCAGTACTTC. The full variable domain, in which reference TRBV5-1 and TRBJ2-7 provide the parts outside the CDR3, is KAGVTQTPRYLIKTRGQQVTLSCSPISGHRSVSWYQQTPGQGLQFLFEYFSETQRNKGNFPGRFSGRQFSNSRSEMNVSTLELGDSALYLCASRHLAGGSSSYEQYFGPGTRLTVT.